These 8 T cell receptor beta chains came from one sample sequenced in a study of T cell repertoires in cytomegalovirus infection. From the reads, TCRdb called clonotypes with MiXCR, one entry per CDR3 protein. This sample has 250,000 or so distinct CDR3 sequences, with about 15% found just once. Sequenced input: CD8+ T cells from PBMCs. The receptor set was obtained from a human donor in good health (CMV status not recorded). Some clones in this sample may be carry-over from other donors' samples.

This chain links TRBV19 with TRBJ2-1; D assignment may be TRBD1 or TRBD2 (5 bases each). The V gene lost 3 bases and the J gene lost 9 bases, with 27 bases spanning the gap. Germline assignment: CDR1 LNHDA and CDR2 SQIVND (reference sequence). There are 18 residues in the CDR3. CDR3 DNA sequence: TGTGCCAGTAGTATTGAGGGGAGAATCCTCAGGGCCCCTAGTGAGCAGTTCTTC. Translating it yields CASSIEGRILRAPSEQFF.

This CDR3 is CASSLGQGGNYGYTF. CDR3 sequence (DNA): TGTGCCAGCAGCCTGGGACAGGGGGGTAACTATGGCTACACCTTC. The V call is TRBV7-9, the J call TRBJ1-2, with 11 bases that match TRBD1. Germline CDR1 reads SEHNR; CDR2 reads FQNEAQ (reference sequence). V was clipped by 5 bases and J by 1 base; unmatched bases: 3. The CDR3 length is 15 residues.

This clonotype was counted between two and nine times. The CDR3 coding sequence is TGTGCCAGCAGCCCTAGCGGGGGGGCCACGTTTAGCAATGAGCAGTTCTTC. It is translated as CASSPSGGATFSNEQFF. The chain links TRBV7-9 to TRBJ2-1; 12 nucleotides line up with TRBD2. Per germline, CDR1 SEHNR and CDR2 FQNEAQ (reference sequence). V shed 5 bases, J shed 6 bases, and the junction held 11 bases outside the gene matches. The CDR3 consists of 17 residues.

The rearrangement links TRBV7-8 to TRBJ2-1; 7 positions agree with TRBD2. This CDR3 comprises 16 residues. Germline lookup yields CDR1 SGHVS and CDR2 FQNEAQ. The J segment lost 5 bases and the V segment lost 1 base, leaving 8 bases of the junction unmatched. The CDR3 sequence: CASSLGWQGGNNEQFF. DNA of the CDR3: TGTGCCAGCAGCTTAGGGTGGCAGGGAGGGAACAATGAGCAGTTCTTC.

V and J are TRBV10-3 and TRBJ1-5; 7 nucleotides agree with TRBD1. CDR1 ENHRY and CDR2 SYGVKD come from the germline V gene. The CDR3 is 13 residues long. Losses at the gene ends were 4 bases for V and 5 bases for J; bases not matched to a gene: 2. Written as DNA, the CDR3 is TGTGCCATCAGTGGGACAGGTGATCAGCCCCAGCATTTT. It codes for CAISGTGDQPQHF.

The chain combines TRBV6-6 with TRBJ2-7; D gene ambiguous. CDR1 and CDR2 from the germline V gene are MNHNY and SVGAGI (reference sequence). The CDR3 consists of 14 residues. V shed 7 bases and J shed 2 bases, with 15 bases lying between them. Here the CDR3 DNA reads TGTGCCAGCACCGCCGGTGATGGAGCCTACGAGCAGTACTTC. It is translated as CASTAGDGAYEQYF.

This clonotype was detected many times. The gene calls are TRBV12-3 or TRBV12-4 and TRBJ2-1; D may match TRBD1 or TRBD2 (5 bases each). The CDR3 is made up of 12 amino acids. Trimming cost V 5 bases and J 9 bases, with 11 bases left between them. The CDR3 loop reads CASSRDHREQFF. CDR3 DNA: TGTGCCAGCAGTCGGGACCACCGTGAGCAGTTCTTC.

This clonotype has just a few counts. V gene TRBV7-9 combines with J gene TRBJ2-7; 9 bases match TRBD1. This CDR3 spans 15 amino acids. The germline gives CDR1 SEHNR, CDR2 FQNEAQ (reference sequence). Unmatched junction bases numbered 9, after V lost 6 bases and J lost 3 bases. This chain's CDR3 is CASSPGTGTFYEQYF. The CDR3 nucleotides read TGTGCCAGCAGTCCCGGGACAGGGACTTTCTACGAGCAGTACTTC.